This note documents a single T cell receptor (beta chain) sequence. The V gene lost 5 bases and the J gene lost 3 bases, with 7 bases spanning the gap. The CDR3 extends over 12 amino acids. CDR1 MDHEN and CDR2 SYDVKM come from the germline V gene. Generated by immunoSEQ multiplex PCR, the TCRdb table keeps only in-frame clones and is missing some. Found here are about 79,000 clones, roughly 85% of them singletons; the top ten hold 1.3%. The record originates from a study of T cell responses to AZD1222 COVID-19 vaccine. The sample consisted of peripheral blood, taken 28 days after the second AZD1222 dose. This chain connects TRBV28 to TRBJ1-1, with D perhaps matching TRBD1 (5 bases). The receptor was derived from an adult who received the AZD1222 COVID-19 vaccine. The CDR3, as DNA: TGTGCCAGCAGTCAAGGGGACACTGAAGCTTTCTTT. Its translation: CASSQGDTEAFF.